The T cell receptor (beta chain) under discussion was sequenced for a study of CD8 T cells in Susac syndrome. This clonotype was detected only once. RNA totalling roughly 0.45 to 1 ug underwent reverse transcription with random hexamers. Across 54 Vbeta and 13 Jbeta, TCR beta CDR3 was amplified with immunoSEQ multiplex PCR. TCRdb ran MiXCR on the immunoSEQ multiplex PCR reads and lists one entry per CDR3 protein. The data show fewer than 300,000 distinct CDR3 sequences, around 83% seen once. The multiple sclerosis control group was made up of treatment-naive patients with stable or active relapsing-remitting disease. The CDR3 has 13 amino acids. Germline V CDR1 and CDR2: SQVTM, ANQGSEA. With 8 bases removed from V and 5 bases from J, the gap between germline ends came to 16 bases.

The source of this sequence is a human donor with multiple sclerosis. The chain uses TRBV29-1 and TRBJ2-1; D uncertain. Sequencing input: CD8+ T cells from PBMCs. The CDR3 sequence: CSPRLDQNNEQFF. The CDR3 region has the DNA TGCAGCCCTCGTTTAGACCAGAACAATGAGCAGTTCTTC.